These T cell receptor beta chains were read from a single sample in a study of blood T cell repertoires in COVID-19. Assay used: immunoSEQ multiplex PCR; TCRdb lists only in-frame clones, some missing. The sample has approximately 250,000 clones, around four fifths seen once. Sequencing used peripheral blood. Receptor source: a woman aged 55 to 70 with active or convalescent COVID-19. The CDR3 runs from the conserved cysteine through the conserved F or W. The D gene is left open where the match is weak. A row's size may be missing; if present it is once, few, many or a size class.

DNA,CDR3,size,V,D,J
TGCGCCAGCAGCCTCACACAGGGAATGAACACTGAAGCTTTCTTT,CASSLTQGMNTEAFF,.,TRBV4-1,.,TRBJ1-1
TGCGCCAGCAGCTTGGAAGCAGGGGAAACCGGGGAGCTGTTTTTT,CASSLEAGETGELFF,few,TRBV5-1,.,TRBJ2-2
TGTGCCAGCAGTAAACAGGGCACCCCTGAAGCTTTCTTT,CASSKQGTPEAFF,.,TRBV25-1,.,TRBJ1-1
TGTGCCAGCAGTGAGACATTTCGCTACGAGCAGTACTTC,CASSETFRYEQYF,.,TRBV2,.,TRBJ2-7
TGTGCCTGGAGTGTTCAGAATAGCAATCAGCCCCAGCATTTT,CAWSVQNSNQPQHF,.,TRBV30,.,TRBJ1-5
TGTGCCAGCACCGGGACAGGCGGTGAGAGTTTGGATGGCTACACCTTC,CASTGTGGESLDGYTF,.,TRBV27,TRBD1,TRBJ1-2
TGTGCCAGCAGCTTTCCAGAGCGGCCGCAGTATTTT,CASSFPERPQYF,.,TRBV6-5,.,TRBJ2-3
TGTGCCAGCAGTCCCACGACAGGGTTTGAAGCTTTCTTT,CASSPTTGFEAFF,.,TRBV27,TRBD1,TRBJ1-1
TGTGCCAGCGCTCCGAGCTCCTACAATGAGCAGTTCTTC,CASAPSSYNEQFF,.,TRBV7-9,.,TRBJ2-1
TGTGCCAGCGGAATGGACAGGGCTAACTATGGCTACACCTTC,CASGMDRANYGYTF,.,TRBV27,TRBD1,TRBJ1-2
TGCGCCAGCAGCTTTTTACTGGACCAGGGGACTGAAGCTTTCTTT,CASSFLLDQGTEAFF,.,TRBV5-1,.,TRBJ1-1
TGTGCCAGCAGCGCAGGGATCAACACTGAAGCTTTCTTT,CASSAGINTEAFF,.,TRBV11-2,.,TRBJ1-1
TGTGCCAGCAGTCAGAGACAAACCCTTATATATTTT,CASSQRQTLIYF,once,TRBV28,.,TRBJ1-3
TGTGCCAGCAGTATAAACAGGGATGAAAAACTGTTTTTT,CASSINRDEKLFF,.,TRBV12-3/TRBV12-4,.,TRBJ1-4
TGTGCCAGCAGCCAAGAAGGGGAGGGGCGGCCCCAGCATTTT,CASSQEGEGRPQHF,.,TRBV3-1/TRBV3-2,.,TRBJ1-5
TGTGCCAGCAGCTTAAATCAGGGTGAAGCTTTCTTT,CASSLNQGEAFF,.,TRBV7-6,.,TRBJ1-1
TGTGCCAGCAGCTTGGGACAGGGAGTTTCTGGGGCCAACGTCCTGACTTTC,CASSLGQGVSGANVLTF,.,TRBV5-4,TRBD1,TRBJ2-6
TGTGCCATCAGCCCCGGGACTAGCGGGAGTAGCGAGCAGTACTTC,CAISPGTSGSSEQYF,.,TRBV10-3,TRBD2,TRBJ2-7
TGTGCCAGCAGCTTTAGGGCGGGGGGCTCCTACGAGCAGTACTTC,CASSFRAGGSYEQYF,.,TRBV11-2,TRBD2,TRBJ2-7
TGTGCCAGCAGTGAGAGGGAGGTTGCTGAGCAGTTCTTC,CASSEREVAEQFF,.,TRBV6-1,.,TRBJ2-1
TGTGCCAGCAGGCAGCCAGGGGGGAGCTCCTACAATGAGCAGTTCTTC,CASRQPGGSSYNEQFF,.,TRBV2,.,TRBJ2-1
TGTGCCATCTCCGGGACAGCGAACACTGAAGCTTTCTTT,CAISGTANTEAFF,.,TRBV19,TRBD1,TRBJ1-1
TGTGCCAGCAGGCTACAGGGGAGACGCAATCAGCCCCAGCATTTT,CASRLQGRRNQPQHF,once,TRBV6-6,TRBD1,TRBJ1-5
TGCGCCAGCAGCCCAGACAGTACGAACACTGAAGCTTTCTTT,CASSPDSTNTEAFF,.,TRBV5-1,.,TRBJ1-1
TGTGCCAGCAGCATCACAGATACGCAGTATTTT,CASSITDTQYF,.,TRBV12-3/TRBV12-4,.,TRBJ2-3
TGCGCCAGCAGCCAAGAATGGCACAATGAGCAGTTCTTC,CASSQEWHNEQFF,.,TRBV4-1,.,TRBJ2-1
TGTGCCAGCAGCTTGGGACCCTTTGTTGGAGCAACTAATGAAAAACTGTTTTTT,CASSLGPFVGATNEKLFF,.,TRBV5-5,.,TRBJ1-4
TGTGCCAGCAGTTTAGGAGGGTACGAAGCTTTCTTT,CASSLGGYEAFF,.,TRBV12-3/TRBV12-4,.,TRBJ1-1
TGTGCCAGCAGCTTAGTTGGACAGGGCTACACCTTC,CASSLVGQGYTF,.,TRBV7-9,.,TRBJ1-2
TGTGCCAGCAGCTACCCCCGGGAGGGGGCTTCGAGGTACAATGAGCAGTTCTTC,CASSYPREGASRYNEQFF,.,TRBV11-3,.,TRBJ2-1
TGCGCCAGCAGCTACTCGGGACTAGGGGGAACCAGCTCCTACAATGAGCAGTTCTTC,CASSYSGLGGTSSYNEQFF,.,TRBV5-1,TRBD2,TRBJ2-1
TGTGCCAGCAGTACCCTCGGGAGGGTCTATGGCTACACCTTC,CASSTLGRVYGYTF,.,TRBV28,.,TRBJ1-2
TGTGCCAGCAGAGGACAGGGGGCATCGACTAATGAAAAACTGTTTTTT,CASRGQGASTNEKLFF,.,TRBV7-2,TRBD1,TRBJ1-4